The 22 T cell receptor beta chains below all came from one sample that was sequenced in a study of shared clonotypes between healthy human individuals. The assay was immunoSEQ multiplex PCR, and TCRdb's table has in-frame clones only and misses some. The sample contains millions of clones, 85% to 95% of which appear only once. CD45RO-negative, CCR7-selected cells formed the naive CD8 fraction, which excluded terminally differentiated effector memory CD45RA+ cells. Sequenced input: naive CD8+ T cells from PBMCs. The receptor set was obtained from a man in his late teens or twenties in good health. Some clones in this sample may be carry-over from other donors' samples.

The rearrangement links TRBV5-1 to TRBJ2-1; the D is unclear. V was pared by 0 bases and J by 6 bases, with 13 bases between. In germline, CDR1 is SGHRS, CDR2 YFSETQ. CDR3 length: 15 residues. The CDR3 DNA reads TGCGCCAGCAGCTTGGTGTGGGATGCCGGCAATGAGCAGTTCTTC. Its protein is CASSLVWDAGNEQFF. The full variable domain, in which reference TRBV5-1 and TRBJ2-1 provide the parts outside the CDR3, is KAGVTQTPRYLIKTRGQQVTLSCSPISGHRSVSWYQQTPGQGLQFLFEYFSETQRNKGNFPGRFSGRQFSNSRSEMNVSTLELGDSALYLCASSLVWDAGNEQFFGPGTRLTVL.

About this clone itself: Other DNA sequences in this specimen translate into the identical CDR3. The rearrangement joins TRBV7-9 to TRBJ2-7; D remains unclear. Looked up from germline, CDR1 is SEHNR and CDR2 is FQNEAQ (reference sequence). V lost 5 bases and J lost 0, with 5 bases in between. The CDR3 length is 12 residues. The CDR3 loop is CASSGASYEQYF. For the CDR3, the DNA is TGTGCCAGCAGCGGCGCCTCCTACGAGCAGTACTTC.

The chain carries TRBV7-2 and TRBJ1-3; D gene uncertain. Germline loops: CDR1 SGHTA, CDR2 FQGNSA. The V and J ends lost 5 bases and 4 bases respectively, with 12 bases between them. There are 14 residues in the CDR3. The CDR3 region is CASSVVGAGNTIYF. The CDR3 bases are TGTGCCAGCAGCGTTGTGGGCGCGGGAAACACCATATATTTT.

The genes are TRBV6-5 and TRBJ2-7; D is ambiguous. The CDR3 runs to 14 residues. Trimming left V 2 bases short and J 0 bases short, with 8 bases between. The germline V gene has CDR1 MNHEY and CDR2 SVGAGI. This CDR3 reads CASSYVRFSYEQYF. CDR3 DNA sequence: TGTGCCAGCAGTTACGTCAGGTTCTCCTACGAGCAGTACTTC.

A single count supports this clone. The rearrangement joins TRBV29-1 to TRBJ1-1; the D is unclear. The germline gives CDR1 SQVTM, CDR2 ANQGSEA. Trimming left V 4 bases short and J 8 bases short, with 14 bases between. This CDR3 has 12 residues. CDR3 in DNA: TGCAGCGTTGTCGCTTTTCCGGGGGAAGCTTTCTTT. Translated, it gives CSVVAFPGEAFF.

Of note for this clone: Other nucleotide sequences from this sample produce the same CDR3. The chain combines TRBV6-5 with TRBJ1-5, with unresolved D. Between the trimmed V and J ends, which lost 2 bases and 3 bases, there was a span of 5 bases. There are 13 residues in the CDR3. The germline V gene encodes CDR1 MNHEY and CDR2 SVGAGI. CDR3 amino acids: CASSYADNQPQHF. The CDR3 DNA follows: TGTGCCAGCAGTTACGCCGACAATCAGCCCCAGCATTTT.

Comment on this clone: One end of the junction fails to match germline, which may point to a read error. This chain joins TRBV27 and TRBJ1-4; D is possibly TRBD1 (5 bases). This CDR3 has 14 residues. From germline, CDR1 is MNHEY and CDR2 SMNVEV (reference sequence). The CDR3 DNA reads TGTGCCAGCAGTCCAACCCGGGACGGAACGAGGAACCTTTTT. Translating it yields CASSPTRDGTRNLF. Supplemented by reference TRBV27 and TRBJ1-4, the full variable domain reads EAQVTQNPRYLITVTGKKLTVTCSQNMNHEYMSWYRQDPGLGLRQIYYSMNVEVTDKGDVPEGYKVSRKEKRNFPLILESPSPNQTSLYFCASSPTRDGTRNLFGSGTQLSVL.

The CDR3 coding sequence is TGTGCCAGCACCACCACTGGGCGCCCCTACGAGCAGTACTTC. Protein product: CASTTTGRPYEQYF. The chain employs TRBV6-1 and TRBJ2-7; D is undetermined. The ends were cut back, 7 bases at V and 2 bases at J, with 15 bases in the middle. Germline values: CDR1 MNHNS, CDR2 SASEGT. The CDR3 runs to 14 residues.

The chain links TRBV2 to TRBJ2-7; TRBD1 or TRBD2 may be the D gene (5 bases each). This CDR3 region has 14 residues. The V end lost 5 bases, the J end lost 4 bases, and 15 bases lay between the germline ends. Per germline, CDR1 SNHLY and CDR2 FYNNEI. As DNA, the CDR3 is TGTGCCAGCAGTTACGGGACGGGGCATTACGAGCAGTACTTC. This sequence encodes CASSYGTGHYEQYF. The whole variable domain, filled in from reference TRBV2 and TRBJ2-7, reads EPEVTQTPSHQVTQMGQEVILRCVPISNHLYFYWYRQILGQKVEFLVSFYNNEISEKSEIFDDQFSVERPDGSNFTLKIRSTKLEDSAMYFCASSYGTGHYEQYFGPGTRLTVT.

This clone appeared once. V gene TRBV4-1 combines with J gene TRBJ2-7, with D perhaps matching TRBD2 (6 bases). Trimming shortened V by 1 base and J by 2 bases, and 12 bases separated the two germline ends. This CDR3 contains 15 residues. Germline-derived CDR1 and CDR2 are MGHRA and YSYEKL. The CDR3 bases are TGCGCCAGCAGCCAAGTCCCCGGAGGGACCTACGAGCAGTACTTC. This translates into CASSQVPGGTYEQYF.

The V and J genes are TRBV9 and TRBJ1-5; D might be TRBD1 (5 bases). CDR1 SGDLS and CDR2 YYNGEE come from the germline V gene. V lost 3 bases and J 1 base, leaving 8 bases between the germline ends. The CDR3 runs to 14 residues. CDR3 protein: CASSEWDSNQPQHF. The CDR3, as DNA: TGTGCCAGCAGCGAGTGGGACAGCAATCAGCCCCAGCATTTT. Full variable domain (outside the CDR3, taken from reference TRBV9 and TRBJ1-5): DSGVTQTPKHLITATGQRVTLRCSPRSGDLSVYWYQQSLDQGLQFLIQYYNGEERAKGNILERFSAQQFPDLHSELNLSSLELGDSALYFCASSEWDSNQPQHFGDGTRLSIL.

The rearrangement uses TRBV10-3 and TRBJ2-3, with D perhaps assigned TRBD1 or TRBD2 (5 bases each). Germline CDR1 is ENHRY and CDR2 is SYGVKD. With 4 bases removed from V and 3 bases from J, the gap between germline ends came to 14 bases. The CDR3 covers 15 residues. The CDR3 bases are TGTGCCATCAGTGTTCGGGACCCAGGAACAGATACGCAGTATTTT. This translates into CAISVRDPGTDTQYF.

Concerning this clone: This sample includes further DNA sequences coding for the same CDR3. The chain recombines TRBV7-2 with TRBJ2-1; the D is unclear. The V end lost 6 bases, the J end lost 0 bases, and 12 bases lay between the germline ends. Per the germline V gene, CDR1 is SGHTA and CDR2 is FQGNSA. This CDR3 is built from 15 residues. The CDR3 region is CASSSDLSSYNEQFF. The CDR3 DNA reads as TGTGCCAGCAGTTCCGACCTGAGCTCCTACAATGAGCAGTTCTTC. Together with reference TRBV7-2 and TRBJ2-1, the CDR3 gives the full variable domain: GAGVSQSPSNKVTEKGKDVELRCDPISGHTALYWYRQSLGQGLEFLIYFQGNSAPDKSGLPSDRFSAERTGGSVSTLTIQRTQQEDSAVYLCASSSDLSSYNEQFFGPGTRLTVL.

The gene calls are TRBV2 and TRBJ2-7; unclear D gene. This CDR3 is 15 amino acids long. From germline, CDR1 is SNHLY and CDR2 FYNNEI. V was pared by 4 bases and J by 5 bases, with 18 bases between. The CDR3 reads CASSVGPFKGHEQYF. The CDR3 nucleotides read TGTGCCAGCAGTGTAGGACCCTTTAAGGGCCACGAGCAGTACTTC.

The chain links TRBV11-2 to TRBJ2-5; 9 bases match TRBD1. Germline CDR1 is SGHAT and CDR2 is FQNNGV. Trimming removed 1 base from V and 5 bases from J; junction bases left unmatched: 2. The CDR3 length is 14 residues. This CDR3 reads CASSLAGTGETQYF. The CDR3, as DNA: TGTGCCAGCAGCTTAGCGGGGACAGGGGAGACCCAGTACTTC. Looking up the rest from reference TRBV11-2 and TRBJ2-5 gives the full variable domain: EAGVAQSPRYKIIEKRQSVAFWCNPISGHATLYWYQQILGQGPKLLIQFQNNGVVDDSQLPKDRFSAERLKGVDSTLKIQPAKLEDSAVYLCASSLAGTGETQYFGPGTRLLVL.

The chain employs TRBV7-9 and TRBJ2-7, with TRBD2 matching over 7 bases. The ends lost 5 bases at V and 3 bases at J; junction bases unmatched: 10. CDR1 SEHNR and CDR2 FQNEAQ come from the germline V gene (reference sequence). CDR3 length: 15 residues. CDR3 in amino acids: CASSPPGGSLYEQYF. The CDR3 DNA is TGTGCCAGCAGCCCCCCCGGCGGGAGTCTCTACGAGCAGTACTTC.

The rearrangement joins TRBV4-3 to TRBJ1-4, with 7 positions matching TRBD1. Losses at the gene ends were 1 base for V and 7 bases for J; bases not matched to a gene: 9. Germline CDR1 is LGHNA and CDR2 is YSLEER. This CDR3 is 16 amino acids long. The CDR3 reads CASSQVPRQGIEKLFF. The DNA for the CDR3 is TGCGCCAGCAGCCAAGTTCCCCGACAGGGAATTGAAAAACTGTTTTTT.

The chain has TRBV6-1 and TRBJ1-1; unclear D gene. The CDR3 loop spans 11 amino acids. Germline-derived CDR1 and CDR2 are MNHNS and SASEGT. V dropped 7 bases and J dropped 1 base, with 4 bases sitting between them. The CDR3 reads CASTENTEAFF. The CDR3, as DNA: TGTGCCAGCACGGAGAACACTGAAGCTTTCTTT.

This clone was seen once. CDR3 sequence: CASGSTPDTGELFF. The CDR3 coding sequence is TGTGCCAGCGGATCGACCCCGGACACCGGGGAGCTGTTTTTT. This rearrangement joins TRBV9 to TRBJ2-2; D remains ambiguous. Between the trimmed V and J ends, which lost 7 bases and 3 bases, there was a span of 13 bases. The CDR3 is made up of 14 amino acids. CDR1 is SGDLS and CDR2 is YYNGEE in the germline V gene.

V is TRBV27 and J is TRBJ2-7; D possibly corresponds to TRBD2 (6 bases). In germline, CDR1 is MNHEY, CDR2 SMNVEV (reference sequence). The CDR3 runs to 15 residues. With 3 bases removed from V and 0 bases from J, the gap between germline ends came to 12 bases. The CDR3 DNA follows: TGTGCCAGCAGTTTCGGTTACGGGGGCTCCTACGAGCAGTACTTC. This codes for CASSFGYGGSYEQYF.

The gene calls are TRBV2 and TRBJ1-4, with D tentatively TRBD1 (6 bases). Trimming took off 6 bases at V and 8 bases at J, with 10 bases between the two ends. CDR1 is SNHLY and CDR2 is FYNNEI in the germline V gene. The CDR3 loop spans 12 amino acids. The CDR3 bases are TGTGCCAGCAGAAATAGGGGGGAAAAACTGTTTTTT. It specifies CASRNRGEKLFF.

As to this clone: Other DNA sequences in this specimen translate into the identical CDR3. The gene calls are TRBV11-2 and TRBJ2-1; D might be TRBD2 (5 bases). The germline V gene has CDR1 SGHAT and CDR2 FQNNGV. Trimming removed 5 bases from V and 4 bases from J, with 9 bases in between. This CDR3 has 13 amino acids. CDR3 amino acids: CASSRGLYNEQFF. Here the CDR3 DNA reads TGTGCCAGCAGCCGAGGGCTTTACAATGAGCAGTTCTTC.